This T cell receptor beta chain was obtained from a study of identical twins. MiXCR, run by TCRdb on the 5' RACE reads, gives a single entry per CDR3 protein. The sample records under 800,000 distinct CDR3 sequences, 21% being singletons. CDR1 DFQATT and CDR2 SNEGSKA come from the germline V gene (reference sequence). The CDR3 extends over 14 amino acids. V dropped 5 bases and J dropped 2; count of bases not matched to a gene: 5. The study's findings and limits: Partial confounding of zero-insertion analyses by invariant MAIT and iNKT cells was possible.

As regards this clonotype: Its cognate antigen is unknown.

This sample also appeared in a second study, on T cells expressing NK-cell markers. That source notes: The study sequenced eight donors, seven HCMV-seropositive and one seronegative. Several of the experiments relied on an anti-gamma-delta TCR antibody so that only alpha-beta TCR T cells were sorted.

The sample comprised PBMCs. The sequence came from a woman aged 18-35 years in good health. The chain recombines TRBV20-1 with TRBJ1-2; 10 bases align to TRBD1. CDR3 amino acids: CSAPKGQGNYGYTF. The CDR3 nucleotides read TGCAGTGCTCCCAAGGGACAGGGGAACTATGGCTACACCTTC.